Included here is one T cell receptor (beta chain) sequence, with context. Its antigen is not known. Each TRB cDNA library was prepared by 5' RACE (with UMI labels). TCRdb re-called the 5' RACE reads; one entry per CDR3 protein, DNA not given. The sample table includes roughly 61,000 distinct CDR3 sequences. Germline V gives CDR1 SEHNR, CDR2 FQNEAQ (reference sequence). The CDR3 has 13 residues. The entry originates in a study of CXCR3-negative and CXCR3-positive naive CD8 T cells. The study's findings and limits: CXCR3-positive naive cells carried more hydrophobic TRB CDR3s than CXCR3-negative naive cells did.

The TCR was taken from a human donor in good health. Some clones in this sample may be carry-over from other donors' samples. Material: naive CXCR3+ CD8+ T cells from blood. The subset is: CD45RO-CCR7+CD27+CD95- naive CD8+ T cells expressing CXCR3 (TNR3+). The rearrangement uses TRBV7-9 and TRBJ1-5; TCRdb's assignment of TRBD1 cannot be checked, as there is no DNA. CDR3 in amino acids: CASSWGVGQPQHF.